This T cell receptor (beta chain) emerged from a study of CD8 T cells in ankylosing spondylitis (dated by TCRdb to about 2017). About the investigation overall: The study set out to find disease-linked TCR variants by profiling T cell receptor beta repertoires in ankylosing spondylitis patients and healthy donors. Samples of peripheral blood were taken, and for ankylosing spondylitis patients, synovial fluid was collected as well. The whole study cohort included some 100 healthy donors and over 20 ankylosing spondylitis patients. What the study reported, not specific to this receptor: Some TCR beta motif variants had previously been reported in synovial fluid and blood of reactive arthritis patients, which suggested common disease-initiation mechanisms. Blood from ankylosing spondylitis patients appeared to be characterized by a TCR beta motif made up of seven or eight highly homologous amino acid variants. The disease-linked clones showed a CD8+ phenotype and occurred at relatively low frequencies in peripheral blood. According to the report, matched synovial fluid samples from ankylosing spondylitis patients were significantly enriched for the disease-linked clones.

With respect to this clonotype: Its target antigen remains unknown. Per-nucleotide qualities are absent, and no much larger clonotype sits a single base away.

Germline trimming amounts to 6 bases on V and 3 bases on J, with 7 as the count of junction bases outside the gene matches. The CDR3 runs 16 residues from the cysteine to the phenylalanine. This entry keeps only the CDR3 DNA: 48 bases, framed from base 1. Based on the germline V gene (reference sequence), the CDR1 and CDR2 sequences are MNHEY and SMNVEV. TCRdb lists the instrument as Illumina HiSeq 2500. Quantitative 5'-RACE with molecular barcodes was the method used to prepare the TCR beta libraries. Regarding the original processing steps: A new computational method based on a probabilistic model of VDJ rearrangement was used to identify disease-linked TCR variants. TCRdb reworked the public reads: Q25 trimming with fastp, MiXCR clone assembly, productive beta chains retained. Entries that share a CDR3 protein sequence are merged under the most common genes and DNA. The authors' filters were not applied to this entry. This sample has fewer than 400,000 distinct CDR3 sequences in its table, and around 22% of those were observed once. Roughly a sixth of the sample is taken by the ten largest.

Sequencing was carried out using blood, either unsorted or a sorted T cell fraction (not recorded which). The sequence derives from a male donor with ankylosing spondylitis. This receptor chain uses TRBV27 and TRBJ1-6; 8 junctional bases match TRBD1. The CDR3 is CASSGPRGRYNSPLHF. The DNA reads as follows: TGTGCCAGCAGCGGGCCCAGGGGGCGCTATAATTCACCCCTCCACTTT.